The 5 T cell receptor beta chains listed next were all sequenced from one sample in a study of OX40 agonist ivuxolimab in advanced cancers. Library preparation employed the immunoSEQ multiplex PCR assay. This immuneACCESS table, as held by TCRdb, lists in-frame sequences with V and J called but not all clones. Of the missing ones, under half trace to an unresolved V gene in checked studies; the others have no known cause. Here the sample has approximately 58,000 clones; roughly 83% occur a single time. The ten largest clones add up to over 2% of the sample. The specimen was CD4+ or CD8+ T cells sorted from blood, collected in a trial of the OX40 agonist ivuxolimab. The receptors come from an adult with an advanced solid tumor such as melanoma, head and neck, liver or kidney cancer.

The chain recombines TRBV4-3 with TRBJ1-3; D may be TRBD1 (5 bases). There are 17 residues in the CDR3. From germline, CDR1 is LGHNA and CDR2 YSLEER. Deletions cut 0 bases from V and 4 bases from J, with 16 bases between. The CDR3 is CASSQDSGVGLGNTIYF. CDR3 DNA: TGCGCCAGCAGCCAAGATTCTGGGGTGGGGCTGGGAAACACCATATATTTT.

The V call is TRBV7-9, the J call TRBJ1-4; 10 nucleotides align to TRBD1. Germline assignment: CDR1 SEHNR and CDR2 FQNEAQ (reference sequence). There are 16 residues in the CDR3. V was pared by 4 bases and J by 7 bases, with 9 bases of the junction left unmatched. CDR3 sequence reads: CASSSHGTGDGEKLFF. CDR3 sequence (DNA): TGTGCCAGCAGCTCGCACGGGACAGGGGACGGTGAAAAACTGTTTTTT.

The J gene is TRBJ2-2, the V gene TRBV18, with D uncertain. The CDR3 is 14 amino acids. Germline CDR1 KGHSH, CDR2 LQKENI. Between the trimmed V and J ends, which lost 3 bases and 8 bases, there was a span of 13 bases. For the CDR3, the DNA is TGTGCCAGCTCACCTTTTACTGCCGAGGGGGAGCTGTTTTTT. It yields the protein CASSPFTAEGELFF.

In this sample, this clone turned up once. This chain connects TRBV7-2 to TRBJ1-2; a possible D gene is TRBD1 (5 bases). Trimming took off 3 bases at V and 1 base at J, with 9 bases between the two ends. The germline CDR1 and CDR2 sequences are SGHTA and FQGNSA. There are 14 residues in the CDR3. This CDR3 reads CASSFTQGNYGYTF. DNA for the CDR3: TGTGCCAGCAGCTTTACCCAGGGTAACTATGGCTACACCTTC.

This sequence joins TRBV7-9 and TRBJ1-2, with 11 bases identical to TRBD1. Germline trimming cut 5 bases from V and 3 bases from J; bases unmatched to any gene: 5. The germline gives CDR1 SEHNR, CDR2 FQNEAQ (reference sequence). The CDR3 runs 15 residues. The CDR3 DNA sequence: TGTGCCAGCAGCCCAGGGACAGGGGGGGACTATGGCTACACCTTC. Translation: CASSPGTGGDYGYTF.